A single sample gave rise to the 30 T cell receptor beta chains below, sequenced in a study of blood T cell repertoires in COVID-19 (dated by TCRdb to the early 2020s). Receptor libraries were prepared by the immunoSEQ multiplex PCR assay. This is the immuneACCESS table as TCRdb keeps it, with only in-frame sequences that have V and J called. A part of the clones is gone; compared with another copy, unresolved V genes explain less than half, and the rest is unexplained. The sample contains about 83,000 clones, more than 75% of them found a single time. Of the sample, about 7.8% falls within the top ten clones. Sequencing was done on a sample of peripheral blood. The receptors were sampled from a man aged 80 or over with active or convalescent COVID-19.

V usage is TRBV28 and J usage is TRBJ1-4; D is possibly TRBD1 (5 bases). Germline V gene lookup returns CDR1 MDHEN and CDR2 SYDVKM. Trimming stripped 6 bases from V and 1 base from J, with 9 bases between. The CDR3 extends over 14 amino acids. CDR3 sequence reads: CASRAGGTNEKLFF. As DNA, the CDR3 is TGTGCCAGCAGGGCCGGGGGAACTAATGAAAAACTGTTTTTT.

This clone was counted a single time. The chain has TRBV5-1 and TRBJ2-5, with 7 positions matching TRBD1. Germline loops: CDR1 SGHRS, CDR2 YFSETQ. Germline trimming cut 1 base from V and 3 bases from J; bases unmatched to any gene: 6. This CDR3 contains 15 residues. The chain's CDR3 is CASSLRQGGKETQYF. In DNA form, the CDR3 reads TGCGCCAGCAGCTTGAGACAGGGTGGGAAAGAGACCCAGTACTTC.

The chain carries TRBV19 and TRBJ1-2, with D possibly being TRBD1 (5 bases). This CDR3 comprises 14 residues. CDR1 is LNHDA, CDR2 SQIVND, per germline (reference sequence). Trimming removed 5 bases from V and 3 bases from J, with 13 bases in between. DNA of the CDR3: TGTGCCAGTAGTCAAAGGGGCGTGGACTATGGCTACACCTTC. Protein: CASSQRGVDYGYTF.

The chain has TRBV3-1 (or the pseudogene TRBV3-2) and TRBJ1-3, with 7 positions matching TRBD1. CDR3 size: 18 residues. Per germline, CDR1 LGHDT and CDR2 YNNKEL (reference sequence). V was pared by 4 bases and J by 0 bases, with 12 bases of the junction left unmatched. The CDR3 DNA follows: TGTGCCAGCAGCCCCCGGACAGGAGGGAAAACCTCTGGAAACACCATATATTTT. Encoded protein: CASSPRTGGKTSGNTIYF.

The rearrangement uses TRBV5-6 and TRBJ2-1; D ambiguous. CDR3 length equals 15 residues. Germline assignment: CDR1 SGHDT and CDR2 YYEEEE. Between the trimmed V and J ends, which lost 2 bases and 2 bases, there was a span of 11 bases. This chain's CDR3 is CASSFLVVTYNEQFF. The CDR3 DNA reads as TGTGCCAGCAGCTTTTTAGTCGTCACCTACAATGAGCAGTTCTTC.

V usage is TRBV30 and J usage is TRBJ2-1; D unclear. Germline values: CDR1 GTSNPN, CDR2 SVGIG (reference sequence). V lost 3 bases to trimming and J lost 0 bases, with 12 bases between them. The CDR3 runs to 15 residues. The CDR3, as DNA: TGTGCCTGGAGCCGCGACTTGAGCTCCTACAATGAGCAGTTCTTC. It is translated as CAWSRDLSSYNEQFF. Filled out from reference TRBV30 and TRBJ2-1, the complete variable domain reads SQTIHQWPATLVQPVGSPLSLECTVEGTSNPNLYWYRQAAGRGLQLLFYSVGIGQISSEVPQNLSASRPQDRQFILSSKKLLLSDSGFYLCAWSRDLSSYNEQFFGPGTRLTVL.

CDR3 sequence reads: CASNPPRTGGSEQYV. The CDR3 nucleotides are TGTGCCAGCAACCCCCCCCGGACAGGTGGCAGCGAGCAGTACGTC. This chain connects TRBV12-1 to TRBJ2-7; the table's D call TRBD1 went unverified against the DNA. TRBV12-1 is described as a pseudogene. CDR3 length: 15 residues.

This clone was seen a single time. Other DNA sequences in the sample encode the same CDR3. The chain has TRBV5-1 and TRBJ1-5, with 9 bases fitting TRBD1. V shed 4 bases and J 7 bases; nucleotides not matched to a gene: 3. The CDR3 covers 13 residues. Germline CDR1 and CDR2: SGHRS and YFSETQ. CDR3 sequence: CASSRQGGQPQHF. Here the CDR3 DNA reads TGCGCCAGCAGCAGACAGGGGGGGCAGCCCCAGCATTTT.

This clone has only one observation. This chain joins TRBV24-1 and TRBJ1-2, with a weak D call TRBD1 (5 bases). This CDR3 is 20 amino acids long. Germline lookup yields CDR1 KGHDR and CDR2 SFDVKD. V was trimmed by 8 bases and J by 0 bases, leaving 30 bases between them. CDR3 coding DNA: TGTGCCACCATCCCCGGGAGGTGGTCCCAAAGGGAGGGGTCTAACTATGGCTACACCTTC. It codes for CATIPGRWSQREGSNYGYTF.

This chain uses TRBV5-1 with TRBJ2-5; 7 nucleotides line up with TRBD1. The CDR3 has 15 amino acids. Germline V lookup: CDR1 SGHRS, CDR2 YFSETQ. V lost 4 bases and J lost 5; bases outside the gene matches: 11. The CDR3 reads CASSKKTGIAETQYF. CDR3 nucleotide sequence: TGCGCCAGCAGCAAGAAGACAGGGATTGCGGAGACCCAGTACTTC. Looking up the rest from reference TRBV5-1 and TRBJ2-5 gives the full variable domain: KAGVTQTPRYLIKTRGQQVTLSCSPISGHRSVSWYQQTPGQGLQFLFEYFSETQRNKGNFPGRFSGRQFSNSRSEMNVSTLELGDSALYLCASSKKTGIAETQYFGPGTRLLVL.

The chain uses TRBV2 and TRBJ2-1, with D hard to call. Germline CDR1 SNHLY, CDR2 FYNNEI. This CDR3 is 13 amino acids long. The germline V and J ends were trimmed by 6 bases and 5 bases, with 11 bases remaining between them. The DNA for the CDR3 is TGTGCCAGCAGGGAACTGCAGGACAATGAGCAGTTCTTC. Translating gives CASRELQDNEQFF. Combining the CDR3 with reference TRBV2 and TRBJ2-1 gives the whole variable domain EPEVTQTPSHQVTQMGQEVILRCVPISNHLYFYWYRQILGQKVEFLVSFYNNEISEKSEIFDDQFSVERPDGSNFTLKIRSTKLEDSAMYFCASRELQDNEQFFGPGTRLTVL.

This clone was found once. The chain has TRBV18 and TRBJ2-2; D gene ambiguous. Germline loops: CDR1 KGHSH, CDR2 LQKENI. The CDR3 runs to 12 residues. Trimming shortened V by 6 bases and J by 0 bases, and 2 bases separated the two germline ends. This chain's CDR3 is CASSTNTGELFF. In DNA form, the CDR3 reads TGTGCCAGCTCTACGAACACCGGGGAGCTGTTTTTT. Complete variable domain (other parts from reference TRBV18 and TRBJ2-2): NAGVMQNPRHLVRRRGQEARLRCSPMKGHSHVYWYRQLPEEGLKFMVYLQKENIIDESGMPKERFSAEFPKEGPSILRIQQVVRGDSAAYFCASSTNTGELFFGEGSRLTVL.

V is TRBV6-5 and J is TRBJ1-1; D gene uncertain. Per the germline V gene, CDR1 is MNHEY and CDR2 is SVGAGI. The CDR3 extends over 13 amino acids. The V and J ends lost 7 bases and 0 bases respectively, with 9 bases between them. CDR3 DNA: TGTGCCAGCACACACAGTTTGAACACTGAAGCTTTCTTT. It is translated as CASTHSLNTEAFF.

The chain links TRBV20-1 to TRBJ2-7; TRBD1 matches at 9 bases. The CDR3 length is 13 residues. V was clipped by 3 bases and J by 4 bases; unmatched bases: 4. Germline values: CDR1 DFQATT, CDR2 SNEGSKA (reference sequence). CDR3 in DNA: TGCAGTGCTAGTCGACAGGGGGTTTACGAGCAGTACGTC. Its translation: CSASRQGVYEQYV.

The J gene is TRBJ1-1, the V gene TRBV4-1; TRBD1 aligns across 7 bases. Germline-derived CDR1 and CDR2 are MGHRA and YSYEKL. This CDR3 spans 17 amino acids. V gave up 0 bases and J gave up 9 bases; unmatched junction bases: 16. The CDR3 DNA is TGCGCCAGCAGCCAAGATCCTCCTTGGGAGGCCAGGGGGAAAGCTTTCTTT. Translation gives CASSQDPPWEARGKAFF.

This clone appeared once. The chain uses TRBV14 and TRBJ1-1, with D maybe TRBD1 (6 bases). This CDR3 contains 13 residues. The germline V gene has CDR1 SGHDN and CDR2 FVKESK. The ends were cut back, 4 bases at V and 4 bases at J, with 10 bases in the middle. The CDR3 region is CASSPQGTTEAFF. The CDR3 DNA reads as TGTGCCAGCAGCCCACAGGGTACCACTGAAGCTTTCTTT.

V and J are TRBV29-1 and TRBJ2-3; D remains unclear. CDR1 is SQVTM and CDR2 is ANQGSEA in the germline V gene. The CDR3 contains 11 residues. The V and J ends lost 7 bases and 7 bases respectively, with 12 bases between them. CDR3 coding DNA: TGCAGCGCAGAGACAAGGAATACGCAGTATTTT. Its protein is CSAETRNTQYF.

The chain has TRBV5-1 and TRBJ2-3; 9 bases line up with TRBD1. The CDR3 is made up of 14 amino acids. Germline CDR1 reads SGHRS; CDR2 reads YFSETQ. Trimming took 3 bases from V and 4 from J; bases not matched to a gene: 3. The CDR3 here is CASSWGTGSDTQYF. The CDR3 bases are TGCGCCAGCAGCTGGGGGACAGGGTCAGATACGCAGTATTTT. Supplemented by reference TRBV5-1 and TRBJ2-3, the full variable domain reads KAGVTQTPRYLIKTRGQQVTLSCSPISGHRSVSWYQQTPGQGLQFLFEYFSETQRNKGNFPGRFSGRQFSNSRSEMNVSTLELGDSALYLCASSWGTGSDTQYFGPGTRLTVL.

The chain joins TRBV6-1 to TRBJ1-5; 10 positions agree with TRBD1. CDR1 and CDR2 (germline): MNHNS, SASEGT. V lost 3 bases and J lost 3; bases outside the gene matches: 5. The CDR3 sequence is 16 residues long. The chain's CDR3 is CASSDRTGGSNQPQHF. CDR3 coding DNA: TGTGCCAGCAGTGACAGGACAGGGGGTTCCAATCAGCCCCAGCATTTT.

This chain uses TRBV24-1 with TRBJ2-5; possible D gene TRBD2, 5 bases. CDR3 length equals 15 residues. Looked up from germline, CDR1 is KGHDR and CDR2 is SFDVKD. Deletions cut 9 bases from V and 4 bases from J, with 20 bases between. The CDR3 DNA reads TGTGCCACCGGAACGAGAGAGGGATCGGGAGAGACCCAGTACTTC. Translation gives CATGTREGSGETQYF.

V gene TRBV2 combines with J gene TRBJ1-5, with 9 positions matching TRBD1. This CDR3 spans 16 amino acids. V shed 5 bases, J shed 5 bases, and the junction held 10 bases outside the gene matches. Germline CDR1 reads SNHLY; CDR2 reads FYNNEI. The DNA of the CDR3 is TGTGCCAGCAGTCCACTGACGACAGGGGGTTATCAGCCCCAGCATTTT. Translated, it gives CASSPLTTGGYQPQHF.

V and J are TRBV2 and TRBJ2-3; 13 bases match TRBD2. The CDR3 is 16 amino acids. Germline CDR1 SNHLY, CDR2 FYNNEI. Trimming at V came to 5 bases and at J to 7 bases, leaving 9 bases not matched to a gene. CDR3 region: CASSSLGTSGTNTQYF. DNA for the CDR3: TGTGCCAGCAGTTCACTGGGGACTAGCGGGACAAATACGCAGTATTTT. The entire variable domain, with the rest obtained from reference TRBV2 and TRBJ2-3, is as follows: EPEVTQTPSHQVTQMGQEVILRCVPISNHLYFYWYRQILGQKVEFLVSFYNNEISEKSEIFDDQFSVERPDGSNFTLKIRSTKLEDSAMYFCASSSLGTSGTNTQYFGPGTRLTVL.

The chain links TRBV5-5 to TRBJ2-1, with a possible D match to TRBD2 (6 bases). Trimming left V 0 bases short and J 8 bases short, with 12 bases between. This CDR3 contains 14 residues. Per the germline V gene, CDR1 is SGHKS and CDR2 is YYEKEE (reference sequence). In DNA, the CDR3 is TGTGCCAGCAGCTTGGAGCGGAGGGGTGATGAGCAGTTCTTC. This encodes CASSLERRGDEQFF.

This sequence joins TRBV27 and TRBJ2-3; possible D gene TRBD2, 6 bases. The germline V gene has CDR1 MNHEY and CDR2 SMNVEV (reference sequence). V was pared by 6 bases and J by 7 bases, with 11 bases between. The length of the CDR3 is 12 residues. CDR3 bases: TGTGCCAGCAGGGAGGCGGGGCATACGCAGTATTTT. It yields the protein CASREAGHTQYF.

The chain links TRBV5-1 to TRBJ2-3; D is possibly TRBD1 (5 bases). Germline CDR1 is SGHRS and CDR2 is YFSETQ. The V and J ends lost 0 bases and 1 base respectively, with 9 bases between them. The CDR3 is 15 residues long. CDR3 in amino acids: CASSLEDIGTDTQYF. In nucleotides, the CDR3 is TGCGCCAGCAGCTTGGAGGACATAGGCACAGATACGCAGTATTTT.

The V call is TRBV6-6, the J call TRBJ1-5; 10 bases agree with TRBD1. V was clipped by 6 bases and J by 5 bases; unmatched bases: 4. The CDR3 spans 14 residues. Germline CDR1 reads MNHNY; CDR2 reads SVGAGI (reference sequence). In DNA form, the CDR3 reads TGTGCCAGCAGCCTAGGGACAGGGGATCAGCCCCAGCATTTT. Translating gives CASSLGTGDQPQHF.

This clone was recorded once. The CDR3 reads CASSQQMNTEAFF. CDR3 DNA sequence: TGTGCCAGCAGCCAACAGATGAACACTGAAGCTTTCTTT. This chain uses TRBV7-3 with TRBJ1-1; the D is unclear. From germline, CDR1 is SGHTA and CDR2 FQGTGA. V lost 5 bases and J lost 0, with 7 bases in between. This CDR3 comprises 13 residues.

This chain connects TRBV10-3 to TRBJ1-1, with TRBD1 as a possible D gene (5 bases). Germline CDR1 ENHRY, CDR2 SYGVKD. The CDR3 totals 14 residues. Trimming shortened V by 2 bases and J by 5 bases, and 12 bases separated the two germline ends. In DNA, the CDR3 is TGTGCCATCAGTGAGCTTGTCGGGGGGACTGAAGCTTTCTTT. It codes for CAISELVGGTEAFF.

The chain links TRBV11-2 to TRBJ2-2, with 10 bases that match TRBD2. This CDR3 spans 14 amino acids. The germline V gene encodes CDR1 SGHAT and CDR2 FQNNGV. The junction had 1 base not matched to a gene; V was cut back by 3 bases and J by 6 bases. For the CDR3, the DNA is TGTGCCAGCAGCTTCCTAGCGGGGGCCGGGGAGCTGTTTTTT. It yields the protein CASSFLAGAGELFF.

This rearrangement joins TRBV19 to TRBJ1-1, with a possible D match to TRBD1 (6 bases). The germline V gene has CDR1 LNHDA and CDR2 SQIVND (reference sequence). This CDR3 is 13 amino acids long. The V end was cut by 8 bases, the J end by 5 bases, with 15 bases between. CDR3 region: CASGVRGGTEAFF. The CDR3 DNA reads as TGTGCCAGTGGTGTCAGGGGAGGGACTGAAGCTTTCTTT.